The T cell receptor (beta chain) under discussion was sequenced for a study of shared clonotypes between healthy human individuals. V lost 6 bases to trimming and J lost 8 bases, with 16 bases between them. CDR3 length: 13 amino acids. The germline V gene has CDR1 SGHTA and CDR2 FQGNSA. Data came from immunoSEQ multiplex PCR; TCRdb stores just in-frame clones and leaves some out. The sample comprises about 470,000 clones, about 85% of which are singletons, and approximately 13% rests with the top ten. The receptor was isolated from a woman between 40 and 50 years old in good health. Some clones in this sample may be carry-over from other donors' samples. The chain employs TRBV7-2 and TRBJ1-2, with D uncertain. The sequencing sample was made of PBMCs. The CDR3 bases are TGTGCCAGCAGTTATGGGAGGGTTGAGGGCTACACCTTC. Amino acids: CASSYGRVEGYTF.